This TCR beta chain was captured in a study of blood T cells in healthy people across ages. The V end lost 6 bases, the J end lost 2 bases, and 14 bases lay between the germline ends. The CDR3 covers 13 residues. The germline CDR1 and CDR2 sequences are SQVTM and ANQGSEA. The authors extracted at least 5 micrograms of total RNA per sample. Through a sample-barcoded 5' primer and a J-beta primer mix, a second PCR was run for roughly 6 to 11 cycles. A 12-random-nucleotide template-switch adaptor tagged each cDNA molecule. In TCRdb, the 5' RACE reads were re-called with MiXCR into one record per CDR3 protein. Among 1.6 million or so distinct CDR3 sequences listed, 30% to 35% were seen once. Study observations and caveats: The study could not conclusively compare naive and antigen-experienced cells, given its unsorted PBMCs. Both naive CD4+ cell counts and diversity were greater in long-lived donors than in aged donors.

This clonotype was seen at least ten times. Its antigen is currently unknown. The TCR originated in a woman under 40 in good health. The sequencing input was blood. The rearrangement links TRBV29-1 to TRBJ2-7, with D maybe TRBD1 (5 bases). In DNA, the CDR3 is TGCAGCGTCAGACAGAGGTTAACCTACGAGCAGTACTTC. Translating gives CSVRQRLTYEQYF.